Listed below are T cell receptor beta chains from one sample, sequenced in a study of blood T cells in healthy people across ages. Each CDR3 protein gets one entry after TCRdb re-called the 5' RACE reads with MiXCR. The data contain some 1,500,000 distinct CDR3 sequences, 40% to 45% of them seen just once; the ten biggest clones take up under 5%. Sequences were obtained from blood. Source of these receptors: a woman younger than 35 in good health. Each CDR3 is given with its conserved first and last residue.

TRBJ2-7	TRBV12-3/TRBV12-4	CASSTSGNYEQYF
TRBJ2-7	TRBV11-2	CASSLQTSYEQYF
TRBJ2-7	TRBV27	CASSWTGGQRYF
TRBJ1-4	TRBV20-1	CSARAAGTANEKLFF
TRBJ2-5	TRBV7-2	CASSLAGLYQETQYF
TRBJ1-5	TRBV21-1	CANPRRRPLGHPQHF
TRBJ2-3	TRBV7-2	CASSVGLAGRRADTQYF
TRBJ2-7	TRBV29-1	CSVEGRKGGEQYF
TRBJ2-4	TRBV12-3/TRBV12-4	CASRGFQGAQEQYF
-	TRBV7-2	CASSLLAGGRYEQYF
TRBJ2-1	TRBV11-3	CASSLDLGGGGEQFF
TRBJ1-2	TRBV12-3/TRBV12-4	CASIQGDSHGYTF
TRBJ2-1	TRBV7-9	CASSSPGLADNEQFF
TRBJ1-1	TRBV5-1	CASKTPRDTEAFF
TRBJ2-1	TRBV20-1	CSAKAGWDNEQFF
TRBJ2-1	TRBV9	CASSVVGASYNEQFF
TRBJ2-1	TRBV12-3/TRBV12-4	CASSLRGGLAGHEQFF
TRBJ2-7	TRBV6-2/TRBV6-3	CASSYSTGTYEQYF
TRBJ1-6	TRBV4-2	CASSPRDRDSPLHF
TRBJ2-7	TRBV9	CASARVPGLVHESSYEQYF
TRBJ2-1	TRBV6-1	CASGRQGIEQVF
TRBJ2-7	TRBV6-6	CASSQTWPLSSYEQYF
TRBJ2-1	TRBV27	CASSLSGLAGGPLNEQFF
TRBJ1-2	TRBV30	CAWSVQGYSDYGYTF
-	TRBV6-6	CASSSRRGGSSEQYF
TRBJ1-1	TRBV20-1	CSAATGGGTEAFF
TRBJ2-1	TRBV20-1	CSAIRDGDNEQFF
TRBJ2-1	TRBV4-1	CASSPGTSGTEFF
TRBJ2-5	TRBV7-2	CASSLVGLAGGQLETQYF
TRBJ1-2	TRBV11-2	CASSLDPQSYGYTF
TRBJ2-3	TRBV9	CASSPFERGTTDTQYF
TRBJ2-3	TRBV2	CASSELASGTDMQYF
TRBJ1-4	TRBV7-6	CASSLVSGWDEKLFF
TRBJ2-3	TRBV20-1	CRARGQGIAQYF
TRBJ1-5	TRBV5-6	CASSLADIQGWPNQPQHF
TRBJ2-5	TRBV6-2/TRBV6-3	CASSYGVAGNQETQYF
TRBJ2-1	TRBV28	CASSRRPGQFNEQFF
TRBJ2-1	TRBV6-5	CASITTASEQFF
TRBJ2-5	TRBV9	CASSVVDGRRETQYF
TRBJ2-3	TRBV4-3	CASSQARSKTDTQYF
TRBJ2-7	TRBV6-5	CARGTETYEQYF
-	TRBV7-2	CASSLARDTQYF
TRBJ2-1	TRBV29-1	CSVESRVVYNEQFF
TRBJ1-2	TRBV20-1	CSATNRADYGYTF
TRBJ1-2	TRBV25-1	CASSLRTGLGYTF
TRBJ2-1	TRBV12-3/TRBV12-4	CASSSWQSSYNEQFF
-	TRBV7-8	CASSLGTRGFYYNEQYF
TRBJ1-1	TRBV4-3	CASSQRDRGIWTEAFF
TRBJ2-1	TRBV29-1	CSVERGWGNEQFF
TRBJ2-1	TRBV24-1	CATSTPNNEQFF
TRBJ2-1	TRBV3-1	CASSQELWGPNYNEQFF
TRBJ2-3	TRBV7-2	CASSLRSRGSGTDTQYF
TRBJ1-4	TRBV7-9	CASSRQGAYEEKLFF
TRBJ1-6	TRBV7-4	CASNLHRHHYNSPLHF